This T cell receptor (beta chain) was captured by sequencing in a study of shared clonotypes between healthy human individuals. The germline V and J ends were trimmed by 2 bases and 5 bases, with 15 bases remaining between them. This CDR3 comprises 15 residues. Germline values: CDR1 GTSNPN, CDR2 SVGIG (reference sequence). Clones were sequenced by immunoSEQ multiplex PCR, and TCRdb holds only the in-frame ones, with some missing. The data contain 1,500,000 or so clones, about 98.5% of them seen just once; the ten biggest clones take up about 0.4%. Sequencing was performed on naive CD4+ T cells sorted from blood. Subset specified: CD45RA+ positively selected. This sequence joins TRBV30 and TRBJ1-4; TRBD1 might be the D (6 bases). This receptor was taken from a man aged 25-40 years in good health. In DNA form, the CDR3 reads TGTGCCTGGAGTTTAACAGGGACCCCAAATGAAAAACTGTTTTTT. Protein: CAWSLTGTPNEKLFF.